Presented here are 18 T cell receptor beta chains from one specimen sequenced in a study of OX40 agonist ivuxolimab in advanced cancers. The table came from immunoSEQ multiplex PCR; TCRdb's copy has only in-frame clones and leaves some out. The table includes roughly 76,000 clones, around 83% detected once. Here the sequenced sample was CD4+ or CD8+ T cells sorted from blood, taken in a trial of the OX40 agonist ivuxolimab. The receptor source for this set is an adult with an advanced solid tumor such as melanoma, head and neck, liver or kidney cancer.

The genes are TRBV11-2 and TRBJ1-1; weak D call: TRBD1 (6 bases). Per germline, CDR1 SGHAT and CDR2 FQNNGV. This CDR3 spans 14 amino acids. V was pared by 6 bases and J by 7 bases, with 18 bases between. In nucleotides, the CDR3 is TGTGCCAGCAGACTCATGCCGGGGGCAGGTGAAGCTTTCTTT. It specifies CASRLMPGAGEAFF.

As for this clone: The sample has other DNA sequences that encode this CDR3 too. The rearrangement links TRBV5-1 to TRBJ1-1; a possible D gene is TRBD1 (6 bases). Germline CDR1 reads SGHRS; CDR2 reads YFSETQ. The CDR3 extends over 14 amino acids. Between the trimmed V and J ends, which lost 3 bases and 1 base, there was a span of 10 bases. Written as DNA, the CDR3 is TGCGCCAGCAGCTCGGGACAAGGGAACACTGAAGCTTTCTTT. The encoded protein is CASSSGQGNTEAFF. Variable domain in full (rest from reference TRBV5-1 and TRBJ1-1): KAGVTQTPRYLIKTRGQQVTLSCSPISGHRSVSWYQQTPGQGLQFLFEYFSETQRNKGNFPGRFSGRQFSNSRSEMNVSTLELGDSALYLCASSSGQGNTEAFFGQGTRLTVV.

The chain carries TRBV14 and TRBJ2-2; TRBD2 agrees at 13 bases. The junction had 0 bases not matched to a gene; V was cut back by 0 bases and J by 5 bases. This CDR3 comprises 16 residues. CDR1 and CDR2 from the germline V gene are SGHDN and FVKESK. DNA for the CDR3: TGTGCCAGCAGCCAAGAGACTAGCGGGGGGACCGGGGAGCTGTTTTTT. Amino acids: CASSQETSGGTGELFF. Based on the CDR3 plus reference TRBV14 and TRBJ2-2, the full variable domain is EAGVTQFPSHSVIEKGQTVTLRCDPISGHDNLYWYRRVMGKEIKFLLHFVKESKQDESGMPNNRFLAERTGGTYSTLKVQPAELEDSGVYFCASSQETSGGTGELFFGEGSRLTVL.

CDR3 bases: TGTGCCAGCAGCCTATGGGACGGCCTCAATCAGCCCCAGCATTTT. Protein sequence: CASSLWDGLNQPQHF. The chain uses TRBV7-2 and TRBJ1-5; D might be TRBD1 (5 bases). Germline CDR1 reads SGHTA; CDR2 reads FQGNSA. The V and J ends lost 5 bases and 3 bases respectively, with 14 bases between them. The CDR3 has 15 amino acids.

This clone was seen a handful of times. The same CDR3 arises from other DNA sequences in this sample as well. The CDR3 spells CASSFRSYGYTF. CDR3 sequence (DNA): TGTGCCAGCAGCTTTCGTAGCTATGGCTACACCTTC. The gene calls are TRBV11-2 and TRBJ1-2; D remains unclear. CDR1 and CDR2 (germline): SGHAT, FQNNGV. This CDR3 is 12 amino acids long. V was trimmed by 3 bases and J by 4 bases, leaving 6 bases between them.

Points on this clone: Other DNA sequences of this sample code for an identical CDR3. The chain couples TRBV7-2 to TRBJ1-1; D perhaps matches TRBD1 (5 bases). The CDR3 loop spans 13 amino acids. Germline V lookup: CDR1 SGHTA, CDR2 FQGNSA. Trimming took 4 bases from V and 1 from J, leaving 7 bases between them. CDR3 sequence (DNA): TGTGCCAGCAGCTCCGACAGGAACACTGAAGCTTTCTTT. It translates to CASSSDRNTEAFF.

A remark on this clone: The sample carries other DNA sequences with the same CDR3. V usage is TRBV6-5 and J usage is TRBJ2-2; 10 bases align to TRBD1. The CDR3 consists of 16 residues. Germline CDR1 reads MNHEY; CDR2 reads SVGAGI. V was pared by 1 base and J by 2 bases, with 1 base of the junction left unmatched. The CDR3 here is CASSYWTGGNTGELFF. CDR3 DNA: TGTGCCAGCAGTTACTGGACAGGGGGTAACACCGGGGAGCTGTTTTTT.

The chain joins TRBV6-1 to TRBJ1-3; D ambiguous. The CDR3 totals 15 residues. V shed 2 bases and J shed 0 bases, with 8 bases lying between them. Germline CDR1 and CDR2: MNHNS and SASEGT. In DNA, the CDR3 is TGTGCCAGCAGTGAAAACAGTAACTCTGGAAACACCATATATTTT. Protein: CASSENSNSGNTIYF.

The V and J genes are TRBV19 and TRBJ2-5; no definite D call. Trimming took 8 bases from V and 4 from J, leaving 11 bases between them. The CDR3 extends over 12 amino acids. The germline gives CDR1 LNHDA, CDR2 SQIVND (reference sequence). The CDR3 loop is CASAQVGETQYF. In DNA, the CDR3 is TGTGCCAGTGCTCAGGTAGGAGAGACCCAGTACTTC.

A note on this clone: One end of the junction fails to match germline, which may point to a read error. The chain carries TRBV19 and TRBJ1-1, with no clear D. Germline V CDR1 and CDR2: LNHDA, SQIVND (reference sequence). This CDR3 contains 15 residues. CDR3 amino acids: CASSLETLGDTEAFF. CDR3 nucleotide sequence: TGTGCCAGTAGTTTAGAAACATTGGGTGACACTGAAGCTTTCTTT.

This chain uses TRBV28 with TRBJ2-7, with 9 positions matching TRBD1. The CDR3 runs 15 residues. V shed 6 bases, J shed 2 bases, and the junction held 8 bases outside the gene matches. CDR1 is MDHEN and CDR2 is SYDVKM in the germline V gene. Here the CDR3 DNA reads TGTGCCAGCAGCTCCGGACAGGGGTCAGCCTACGAGCAGTACTTC. Encoded protein: CASSSGQGSAYEQYF. Full variable domain (remainder filled in from reference TRBV28 and TRBJ2-7): DVKVTQSSRYLVKRTGEKVFLECVQDMDHENMFWYRQDPGLGLRLIYFSYDVKMKEKGDIPEGYSVSREKKERFSLILESASTNQTSMYLCASSSGQGSAYEQYFGPGTRLTVT.

V usage is TRBV11-2 and J usage is TRBJ2-1; 7 bases are a match to TRBD1. The CDR3 loop spans 15 amino acids. The V and J ends lost 1 base and 5 bases, in that order; junction bases with no gene match: 5. Germline assignment: CDR1 SGHAT and CDR2 FQNNGV. CDR3 in DNA: TGTGCCAGCAGCTTAGGCTCAGGGGGTGACAATGAGCAGTTCTTC. Translation gives CASSLGSGGDNEQFF.

This sequence joins TRBV11-3 and TRBJ2-2; TRBD2 is a possible D gene (6 bases). CDR1 SGHNT and CDR2 YENEEA come from the germline V gene. The CDR3 spans 17 residues. The V and J ends lost 4 bases and 7 bases respectively, with 22 bases between them. In DNA, the CDR3 is TGTGCCAGCAGCTCCAGCCGGGGGAGGACGGGGATCGGGGAGCTGTTTTTT. Its protein product is CASSSSRGRTGIGELFF.

The chain joins TRBV5-1 to TRBJ2-5; TRBD2 matches 10 bases. The CDR3 consists of 16 residues. Losses at the gene ends were 3 bases for V and 2 bases for J; bases not matched to a gene: 7. The germline gives CDR1 SGHRS, CDR2 YFSETQ. The DNA of the CDR3 is TGCGCCAGCAGCTCATATAGCGGGGGGCCTCAAGAGACCCAGTACTTC. Translation gives CASSSYSGGPQETQYF.

The rearrangement links TRBV5-5 to TRBJ2-5; 7 bases match TRBD1. This CDR3 region has 13 residues. Germline V gene lookup returns CDR1 SGHKS and CDR2 YYEKEE (reference sequence). V lost 1 base, J lost 4 bases, and 1 base stayed unmatched. DNA of the CDR3: TGTGCCAGCAGCTTGACAGGGGCAGAGACCCAGTACTTC. Protein sequence: CASSLTGAETQYF.

This chain joins TRBV7-9 and TRBJ2-5, with D unclear. Germline assignment: CDR1 SEHNR and CDR2 FQNEAQ (reference sequence). Between the trimmed V and J ends, which lost 8 bases and 1 base, there was a span of 14 bases. The CDR3 has 14 amino acids. DNA of the CDR3: TGTGCCAGCGATGAAAAGGTTTTCCAAGAGACCCAGTACTTC. As protein: CASDEKVFQETQYF.

The chain links TRBV29-1 to TRBJ1-4, with TRBD1 as a possible D gene (6 bases). CDR1 and CDR2 from the germline V gene are SQVTM and ANQGSEA. This CDR3 contains 12 residues. Between the trimmed V and J ends, which lost 4 bases and 6 bases, there was a span of 9 bases. The CDR3 region is CSVAEGDEKLFF. The CDR3 nucleotides are TGCAGCGTTGCTGAGGGGGATGAAAAACTGTTTTTT.

CDR3 nucleotides: TGTGCCAGCAGCCTCCAGGGAGTTGCCGGCTACACCTTC. Translating gives CASSLQGVAGYTF. V usage is TRBV7-9 and J usage is TRBJ1-2, with D possibly TRBD1 on 5 matching bases. The V end was cut by 5 bases, the J end by 8 bases, with 15 bases between. The germline V gene has CDR1 SEHNR and CDR2 FQNEAQ (reference sequence). This CDR3 spans 13 amino acids.